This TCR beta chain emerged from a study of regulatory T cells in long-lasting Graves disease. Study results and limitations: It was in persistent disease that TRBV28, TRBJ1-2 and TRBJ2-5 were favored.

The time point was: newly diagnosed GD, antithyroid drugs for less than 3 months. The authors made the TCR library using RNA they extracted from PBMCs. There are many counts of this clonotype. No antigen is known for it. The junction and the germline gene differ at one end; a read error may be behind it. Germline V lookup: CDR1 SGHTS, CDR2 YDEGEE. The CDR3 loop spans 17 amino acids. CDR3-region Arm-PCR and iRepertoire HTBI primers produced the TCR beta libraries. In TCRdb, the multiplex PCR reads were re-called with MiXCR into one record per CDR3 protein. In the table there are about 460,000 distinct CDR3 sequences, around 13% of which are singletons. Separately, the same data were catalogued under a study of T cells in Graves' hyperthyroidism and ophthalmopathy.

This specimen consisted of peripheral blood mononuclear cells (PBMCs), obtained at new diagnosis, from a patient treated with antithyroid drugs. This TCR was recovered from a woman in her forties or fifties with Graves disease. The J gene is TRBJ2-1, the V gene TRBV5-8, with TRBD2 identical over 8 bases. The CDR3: CASSLRPGRAFGNEQFF. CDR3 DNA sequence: TGCGCCAGCAGCTTGAGGCCCGGGAGGGCCTTCGGCAATGAGCAGTTCTTC.